This passage covers 14 T cell receptor beta chains from one sample sequenced in a study of cytomegalovirus exposure and HLA in healthy donors. Assay used: immunoSEQ multiplex PCR; TCRdb lists only in-frame clones, some missing. In the table there are about 68,000 clones, around 95% of which are singletons. The sample comprised PBMCs. The source of these receptors is a young man in good health and CMV-seronegative.

This chain links TRBV7-9 with TRBJ2-7; 10 nucleotides line up with TRBD1. The J segment lost 2 bases and the V segment lost 4 bases, leaving 2 bases of the junction unmatched. The CDR3 is made up of 14 amino acids. The germline V gene has CDR1 SEHNR and CDR2 FQNEAQ (reference sequence). CDR3 protein: CASSSDRGTYEQYF. The CDR3 DNA follows: TGTGCCAGCAGCTCGGACAGGGGGACCTACGAGCAGTACTTC.

V usage is TRBV6-1 and J usage is TRBJ1-2; D is perhaps TRBD1 (5 bases). V dropped 7 bases and J dropped 2 bases, with 11 bases sitting between them. The CDR3 consists of 13 residues. Germline assignment: CDR1 MNHNS and CDR2 SASEGT. CDR3 amino acids: CASKSGGNYGYTF. The CDR3 nucleotides read TGTGCCAGCAAGTCTGGGGGGAACTATGGCTACACCTTC.

The chain employs TRBV29-1 and TRBJ2-7, with a weak D call TRBD2 (6 bases). The V gene lost 7 bases and the J gene lost 0 bases, with 10 bases spanning the gap. CDR3 length: 12 residues. The V gene's germline CDR1 is SQVTM and CDR2 ANQGSEA. The CDR3 DNA reads as TGCAGCGGGCGGGGCGGCTCCTACGAGCAGTACTTC. It codes for CSGRGGSYEQYF.

The CDR3 protein is CASSRTGSYEQYF. In nucleotides, the CDR3 is TGTGCCAGCAGCCGGACAGGGTCCTACGAGCAGTACTTC. V gene TRBV11-3 combines with J gene TRBJ2-7; 8 bases align to TRBD1. This CDR3 spans 13 amino acids. Trimming took 5 bases from V and 1 from J; bases not matched to a gene: 1. CDR1 is SGHNT and CDR2 is YENEEA in the germline V gene.

The genes are TRBV9 and TRBJ1-2, with 7 bases matching TRBD1. CDR1 SGDLS and CDR2 YYNGEE come from the germline V gene. There are 15 residues in the CDR3. The V segment lost 3 bases and the J segment 8 bases; nucleotides outside the gene matches: 13. The CDR3, as DNA: TGTGCCAGCAGCGCGCCGACAGGGCAAAAAGAAGGCTACACCTTC. Its protein is CASSAPTGQKEGYTF.

The chain carries TRBV10-3 and TRBJ2-2, with D perhaps TRBD1 (6 bases). V lost 6 bases to trimming and J lost 7 bases, with 18 bases between them. From germline, CDR1 is ENHRY and CDR2 SYGVKD. The CDR3 consists of 15 residues. CDR3 protein: CAISARDKQVGELFF. The CDR3 DNA sequence: TGTGCCATCAGCGCAAGGGACAAACAGGTCGGGGAGCTGTTTTTT.

The rearrangement links TRBV19 to TRBJ1-5; 11 bases align to TRBD1. The V segment lost 5 bases and the J segment 2 bases; nucleotides outside the gene matches: 11. The CDR3 contains 18 residues. Per germline, CDR1 LNHDA and CDR2 SQIVND (reference sequence). CDR3 sequence (DNA): TGTGCCAGTAGTCGCCGGGGACAGGGGGGATACGGCAATCAGCCCCAGCATTTT. Its protein is CASSRRGQGGYGNQPQHF.

The chain carries TRBV10-2 and TRBJ2-2; 11 bases agree with TRBD1. The CDR3 is 18 amino acids. Germline CDR1 and CDR2: WSHSY and SAAADI. V shed 8 bases and J 5 bases; nucleotides not matched to a gene: 16. CDR3 nucleotide sequence: TGCGCCAGCGGGGGACAGGGGGAGGCGGGAGGAAGGACCGGGGAGCTGTTTTTT. Its protein is CASGGQGEAGGRTGELFF.

This clone was seen a single time. J is TRBJ2-1 and V is TRBV18; D possibly corresponds to TRBD2 (6 bases). The CDR3 extends over 15 amino acids. CDR1 is KGHSH and CDR2 is LQKENI in the germline V gene. V dropped 2 bases and J dropped 9 bases, with 17 bases sitting between them. CDR3 bases: TGTGCCAGCTCACCATTGGATTTGCGGGACCTTGAGCAGTTCTTC. It yields the protein CASSPLDLRDLEQFF.

V is TRBV5-1 and J is TRBJ2-1; the D gene is possibly TRBD2 (5 bases). Germline loops: CDR1 SGHRS, CDR2 YFSETQ. The CDR3 consists of 14 residues. Trimming took off 0 bases at V and 4 bases at J, with 8 bases between the two ends. The CDR3: CASSLGGPYNEQFF. The CDR3 DNA sequence: TGCGCCAGCAGCTTGGGAGGGCCTTACAATGAGCAGTTCTTC.

The genes are TRBV11-3 and TRBJ2-1; D perhaps matches TRBD2 (5 bases). CDR3 size: 14 residues. Trimming cost V 8 bases and J 6 bases, with 17 bases left between them. Germline V gene lookup returns CDR1 SGHNT and CDR2 YENEEA. The CDR3 nucleotides are TGTGCCAGCCGAGAAGTTCAGCGGACCAATGAGCAGTTCTTC. It encodes CASREVQRTNEQFF.

This chain links TRBV6-6 with TRBJ2-7, with a possible D match to TRBD1 (6 bases). The V and J ends lost 6 bases and 2 bases respectively, with 17 bases between them. CDR1 MNHNY and CDR2 SVGAGI come from the germline V gene (reference sequence). The CDR3 is 15 residues long. For the CDR3, the DNA is TGTGCCAGCAGACCCCCTAGGGGGACGCCCTACGAGCAGTACTTC. Encoded protein: CASRPPRGTPYEQYF.

This sequence joins TRBV28 and TRBJ2-5; possible D gene TRBD2, 5 bases. CDR1 is MDHEN, CDR2 SYDVKM, per germline. The V end was cut by 8 bases, the J end by 7 bases, with 11 bases between. The CDR3 runs to 11 residues. CDR3 amino acids: CASYQRGTQYF. The CDR3 DNA follows: TGTGCCAGCTACCAACGGGGGACCCAGTACTTC.

The gene calls are TRBV19 and TRBJ1-2, with 7 bases lining up with TRBD1. J was trimmed by 8 bases and V by 5 bases; bases with no gene match: 8. The CDR3 is 13 amino acids. Germline CDR1 reads LNHDA; CDR2 reads SQIVND (reference sequence). The CDR3 here is CASSSSTGRGYTF. CDR3 nucleotides: TGTGCCAGTAGTTCCTCGACAGGGCGAGGCTACACCTTC.